Reported below is one TCR beta chain. Antigen unknown. As defined, naive CD8 cells were CD45RO-negative and positively selected for CCR7, with terminally differentiated effector memory CD45RA+ cells excluded. The data belong to a study of shared clonotypes between healthy human individuals. Study overall: Researchers drew samples from two women and a few men aged 18 to 49.

General study points: Across four donors, naive CD4 shared 5% to 5.5%, naive CD8 under 4%, memory CD4 roughly 2.1%, memory CD8 about 0.38%.

Data came from immunoSEQ multiplex PCR; TCRdb stores just in-frame clones and leaves some out. In the table there are around 2.1 million clones, under 95% of which are singletons. The sequencing sample was made of naive CD8+ T cells from PBMCs. This receptor was taken from a man between 18 and 35 years old in good health. Some clones in this sample may be carry-over from other donors' samples.

Written as DNA, the CDR3 is TGTGCCAGCAGGGAGTGGACAAGCTCTGGAAACACCATATATTTT. Its protein product is CASREWTSSGNTIYF. The J gene is TRBJ1-3, the V gene TRBV2; the D gene is possibly TRBD1 (5 bases). Germline CDR1 reads SNHLY; CDR2 reads FYNNEI. With 6 bases removed from V and 0 bases from J, the gap between germline ends came to 12 bases. CDR3 size: 15 residues.